This T cell receptor beta chain was obtained from a study of blood T cell repertoires in COVID-19. Generated by immunoSEQ multiplex PCR, the TCRdb table keeps only in-frame clones and is missing some. Of about 200,000 clones in the sample, about nine tenths were seen once. The ends lost 5 bases at V and 7 bases at J; junction bases unmatched: 6. This CDR3 region has 13 residues. Germline values: CDR1 SEHNR, CDR2 FQNEAQ (reference sequence). Source material: peripheral blood. This TCR was sampled from a man at least 80 years old with acute or convalescent COVID-19. J is TRBJ1-1 and V is TRBV7-9, with 8 bases that match TRBD1. CDR3 sequence: CASSTGGGGEAFF. Written as DNA, the CDR3 is TGTGCCAGCAGCACAGGGGGTGGAGGTGAAGCTTTCTTT.